Listed below are T cell receptor beta chains from one sample, sequenced in a study of control samples from healthy donors and cancer patients. Generated by immunoSEQ multiplex PCR, the TCRdb table keeps only in-frame clones and is missing some. The repertoire holds around 180,000 clones, with 94% as singletons. The sample comprised blood. These receptors were collected from a woman aged 18-35 years in good health. CDR3s include the opening cysteine and the closing phenylalanine or tryptophan. The order of the fields is J gene, V gene, D gene, clone size, CDR3 protein, CDR3 DNA. A D gene is named only where the DNA matches it firmly. Not all rows give a size; the values are once, few, many and, for expanded clones, a class.

TRBJ1-1 | TRBV19 | . | . | CASSKGNGNTEAFF | TGTGCCAGTTCCAAGGGAAACGGGAACACTGAAGCTTTCTTT
TRBJ1-1 | TRBV19 | . | once | CASSSTGNTEAFF | TGTGCCAGTAGTTCAACGGGGAACACTGAAGCTTTCTTT
TRBJ2-5 | TRBV7-3 | TRBD2 | . | CASSRGTSGEETQYF | TGTGCCAGCAGCCGGGGGACTAGCGGAGAAGAGACCCAGTACTTC
TRBJ2-5 | TRBV6-1 | TRBD2 | . | CASSKDATSGRASETQYF | TGTGCCAGCAGTAAAGACGCTACTAGCGGGAGGGCCTCAGAGACCCAGTACTTC
TRBJ1-1 | TRBV14 | TRBD1 | . | CASSQDLPGQGWGNTEAFF | TGTGCCAGCAGCCAAGACCTCCCCGGACAGGGGTGGGGGAACACTGAAGCTTTCTTT
TRBJ2-7 | TRBV7-8 | TRBD2 | . | CASSFISGLAYGQGYEQYF | TGTGCCAGCAGCTTTATATCGGGACTAGCATATGGCCAGGGTTACGAGCAGTACTTC
TRBJ2-7 | TRBV15 | . | . | CATSRDLWGRAEQYF | TGTGCCACCAGCAGAGATTTATGGGGGCGTGCCGAGCAGTACTTC
TRBJ1-3 | TRBV5-1 | . | . | CASREGTQGNTIYF | TGCGCCAGCCGGGAGGGGACACAAGGAAACACCATATATTTT
TRBJ2-1 | TRBV19 | TRBD2 | . | CASRPSGSRSNEQFF | TGTGCCAGTCGGCCTAGCGGGAGTCGGAGTAATGAGCAGTTCTTC
TRBJ1-2 | TRBV19 | . | . | CASQSAPTGRTGYTF | TGTGCCAGCCAATCGGCCCCTACAGGGCGCACTGGCTACACCTTC
TRBJ1-1 | TRBV14 | TRBD1 | . | CASSQRPQGQGTEAFF | TGTGCCAGCAGCCAAAGGCCACAGGGGCAGGGGACTGAAGCTTTCTTT
TRBJ2-2 | TRBV28 | . | . | CASSLWRTDGAGELFF | TGTGCCAGCAGTTTATGGAGGACAGACGGGGCCGGGGAGCTGTTTTTT
TRBJ2-4 | TRBV5-1 | TRBD2 | . | CASSLLAGGGNIQYF | TGCGCCAGCAGCTTACTAGCGGGAGGCGGAAACATTCAGTACTTC
TRBJ1-1 | TRBV5-1 | . | . | CASSLSPGNTEAFF | TGCGCCAGCAGCTTGAGTCCAGGGAACACTGAAGCTTTCTTT
TRBJ1-2 | TRBV5-6 | . | . | CASSVGGTNYGYTF | TGTGCCAGCAGCGTAGGAGGGACCAACTATGGCTACACCTTC
TRBJ2-2 | TRBV12-5 | . | . | CASGLVQAGELFF | TGTGCTAGTGGTTTGGTTCAGGCCGGGGAGCTGTTTTTT
TRBJ1-6 | TRBV11-2 | . | . | CASSPRRGSSPLHF | TGTGCCAGCAGCCCCAGGAGGGGCTCTTCACCCCTCCACTTT
TRBJ1-4 | TRBV6-2/TRBV6-3 | . | . | CASSAPAAGNEKLFF | TGTGCCAGCAGTGCTCCGGCGGCAGGGAATGAAAAACTGTTTTTT
TRBJ1-2 | TRBV5-6 | . | . | CASSFLGGGYTF | TGTGCCAGCAGCTTCCTAGGAGGTGGCTACACCTTC
TRBJ2-5 | TRBV11-2 | TRBD1 | . | CASSSGQGDQETQYF | TGTGCCAGCAGCTCGGGACAGGGCGACCAAGAGACCCAGTACTTC
TRBJ2-1 | TRBV19 | TRBD1 | . | CASSSGTALSYNEQFF | TGTGCCAGTAGTTCGGGGACAGCCCTATCCTACAATGAGCAGTTCTTC
TRBJ2-5 | TRBV28 | TRBD1 | . | CASRQGLGQYF | TGTGCCAGCAGACAGGGGTTAGGCCAGTACTTC
TRBJ1-1 | TRBV28 | . | once | CASSLFWGNTEAFF | TGTGCCAGCAGTTTATTTTGGGGGAACACTGAAGCTTTCTTT
TRBJ2-7 | TRBV10-2 | . | . | CASSEGGYYEQYF | TGCGCCAGCAGTGAGGGGGGGTACTACGAGCAGTACTTC
TRBJ1-4 | TRBV7-2 | . | . | CASSYNAGGGEKLFF | TGTGCCAGCAGCTATAACGCGGGCGGAGGGGAAAAACTGTTTTTT
TRBJ2-1 | TRBV18 | TRBD1 | . | CASSGQVYNEQFF | TGTGCCAGCTCGGGACAGGTATACAATGAGCAGTTCTTC
TRBJ2-1 | TRBV24-1 | TRBD2 | . | CATSGLAGDKDNEQFF | TGTGCCACCAGTGGACTAGCGGGAGATAAGGACAATGAGCAGTTCTTC
TRBJ1-1 | TRBV18 | TRBD1 | once | CASSPVTGGTEAFF | TGTGCCAGCTCACCGGTGACAGGGGGGACTGAAGCTTTCTTT
TRBJ2-7 | TRBV9 | TRBD1 | . | CASSVGQGKPYEQYF | TGTGCCAGCAGCGTGGGACAGGGGAAACCCTACGAGCAGTACTTC
TRBJ2-2 | TRBV7-2 | TRBD1 | . | CASSSGPGQGNTGELFF | TGTGCCAGCAGCTCGGGGCCGGGACAGGGGAACACCGGGGAGCTGTTTTTT
TRBJ2-3 | TRBV6-2/TRBV6-3 | TRBD1 | once | CASSYQGADTQYF | TGTGCCAGCAGTTATCAGGGGGCAGATACGCAGTATTTT
TRBJ2-7 | TRBV18 | . | . | CASSPARGGSDSSYEQYF | TGTGCCAGCTCACCCGCCAGGGGCGGGAGCGACAGCTCCTACGAGCAGTACTTC
TRBJ2-1 | TRBV3-1/TRBV3-2 | . | . | CASSPPTRWNEQFF | TGTGCCAGCAGCCCCCCGACCCGCTGGAATGAGCAGTTCTTC
TRBJ2-3 | TRBV28 | TRBD1 | . | CASRDRVTDTQYF | TGTGCCAGCAGGGACAGGGTAACAGATACGCAGTATTTT
TRBJ1-5 | TRBV3-1/TRBV3-2 | . | . | CASSHGVRGNQPQHF | TGTGCCAGCAGCCACGGGGTTCGAGGCAATCAGCCCCAGCATTTT
TRBJ2-5 | TRBV28 | TRBD1 | . | CASSDRTGLWETQYF | TGTGCCAGCAGTGACCGGACAGGTCTGTGGGAGACCCAGTACTTC
TRBJ1-2 | TRBV11-2 | TRBD1 | . | CASSLPGGYYGYTF | TGTGCCAGCAGCTTACCAGGGGGCTACTATGGCTACACCTTC
TRBJ2-2 | TRBV5-1 | TRBD1 | . | CASLHGTDRTGELFF | TGCGCCAGCCTTCATGGGACAGATCGAACCGGGGAGCTGTTTTTT
TRBJ2-7 | TRBV11-2 | . | . | CASSTAQTLFTGSYEQYF | TGTGCCAGCAGCACGGCCCAGACCTTGTTCACTGGCTCCTACGAGCAGTACTTC
TRBJ2-3 | TRBV9 | . | . | CASSVGYSGRTDTQYF | TGTGCCAGCAGCGTAGGGTATAGCGGTCGCACAGATACGCAGTATTTT
TRBJ1-2 | TRBV28 | . | . | CASSSPNYGYTF | TGTGCCAGCAGTTCTCCAAATTATGGCTACACCTTC
TRBJ1-2 | TRBV19 | . | . | CASSIRESYGYTF | TGTGCCAGTAGTATTAGGGAAAGCTATGGCTACACCTTC
TRBJ2-2 | TRBV7-2 | TRBD2 | . | CASIGGGGPNTGELFF | TGTGCCAGCATCGGGGGGGGCGGACCGAACACCGGGGAGCTGTTTTTT
TRBJ1-4 | TRBV27 | TRBD1 | . | CASSSIGGRAEKLFF | TGTGCCAGCAGTTCTATAGGGGGCAGGGCTGAAAAACTGTTTTTT
TRBJ1-2 | TRBV5-5 | . | . | CASSSRLGVYGYTF | TGTGCCAGCAGCTCGAGACTGGGAGTCTATGGCTACACCTTC
TRBJ2-5 | TRBV9 | . | . | CASSPNMGETQYF | TGTGCCAGCAGCCCGAATATGGGGGAGACCCAGTACTTC
TRBJ2-3 | TRBV10-1 | . | . | CASSEGITDTQYF | TGCGCCAGCAGTGAGGGTATCACAGATACGCAGTATTTT
TRBJ1-5 | TRBV28 | TRBD1 | . | CASSLPTGVQPQHF | TGTGCCAGCAGTTTACCGACAGGGGTTCAGCCCCAGCATTTT
TRBJ1-3 | TRBV19 | . | many | CASSIGRANTIYF | TGTGCCAGTAGTATCGGCAGGGCGAACACCATATATTTT
TRBJ1-1 | TRBV5-6 | . | . | CASSLENLQGGDTEAFF | TGTGCCAGCAGCTTGGAAAACCTCCAGGGTGGAGACACTGAAGCTTTCTTT
TRBJ1-2 | TRBV3-1/TRBV3-2 | TRBD1 | . | CASWTGEGYTF | TGTGCCAGCTGGACAGGGGAAGGCTACACCTTC
TRBJ2-1 | TRBV19 | TRBD2 | . | CASSIGRGRLAGHVDEQFF | TGTGCCAGTAGTATCGGCAGGGGGCGACTAGCGGGACATGTGGATGAGCAGTTCTTC
TRBJ2-7 | TRBV12-3/TRBV12-4 | . | . | CASKLAGREEQYF | TGTGCCAGCAAACTAGCCGGGAGAGAGGAGCAGTACTTC
TRBJ1-1 | TRBV3-1/TRBV3-2 | . | . | CASSGTTDHEAFF | TGTGCCAGCAGCGGGACGACAGATCATGAAGCTTTCTTT
TRBJ1-4 | TRBV3-1/TRBV3-2 | . | . | CASSLRAHEKLFF | TGTGCCAGCAGCCTCCGGGCACATGAAAAACTGTTTTTT
TRBJ1-5 | TRBV10-2 | . | . | CASTTSSVQPQHF | TGCGCCAGTACGACAAGCTCGGTTCAGCCCCAGCATTTT
TRBJ1-3 | TRBV7-2 | . | . | CASSLVLLSSGNTIYF | TGTGCCAGCAGCTTAGTTCTCTTAAGCTCTGGAAACACCATATATTTT
TRBJ1-5 | TRBV19 | . | once | CASSLRTPSNQPQHF | TGTGCCAGTAGCCTTCGGACCCCTAGCAATCAGCCCCAGCATTTT
TRBJ2-6 | TRBV6-6 | TRBD1 | . | CASSRQGPHSGANVLTF | TGTGCCAGCAGCCGACAGGGGCCCCACTCTGGGGCCAACGTCCTGACTTTC
TRBJ2-7 | TRBV6-5 | TRBD2 | . | CAGQTTSGSYEQYF | TGTGCCGGCCAAACGACTAGCGGGAGCTACGAGCAGTACTTC